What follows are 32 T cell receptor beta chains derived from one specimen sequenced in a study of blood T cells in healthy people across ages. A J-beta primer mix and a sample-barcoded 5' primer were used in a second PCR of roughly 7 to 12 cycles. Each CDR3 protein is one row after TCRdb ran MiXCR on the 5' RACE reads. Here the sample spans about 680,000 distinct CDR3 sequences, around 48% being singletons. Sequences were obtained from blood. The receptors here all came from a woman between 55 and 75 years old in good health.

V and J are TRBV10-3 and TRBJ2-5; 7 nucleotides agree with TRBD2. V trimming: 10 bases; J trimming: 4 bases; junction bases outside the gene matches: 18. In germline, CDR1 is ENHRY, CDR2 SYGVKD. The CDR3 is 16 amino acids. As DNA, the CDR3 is TGTGCCACACAACCAAGACTAGCTCAAAAAGGAGAGACCCAGTACTTC. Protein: CATQPRLAQKGETQYF.

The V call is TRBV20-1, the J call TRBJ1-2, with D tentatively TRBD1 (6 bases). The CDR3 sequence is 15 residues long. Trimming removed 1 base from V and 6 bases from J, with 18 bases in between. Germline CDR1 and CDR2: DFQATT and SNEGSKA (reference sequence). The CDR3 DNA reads TGCAGTGCTAGAGTGAGGGCAGGGGCGAAAAATGGCTACACCTTC. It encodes CSARVRAGAKNGYTF.

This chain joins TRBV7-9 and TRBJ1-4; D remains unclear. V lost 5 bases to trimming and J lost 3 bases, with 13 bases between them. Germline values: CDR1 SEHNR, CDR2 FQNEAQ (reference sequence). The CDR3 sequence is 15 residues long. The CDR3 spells CASSPQRSANEKLFF. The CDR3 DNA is TGTGCCAGCAGCCCCCAGCGCTCAGCTAATGAAAAACTGTTTTTT.

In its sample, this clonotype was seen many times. In DNA form, the CDR3 reads TGTGCCAGCTCACAAGGGGGAGATACGCAGTATTTT. Translation gives CASSQGGDTQYF. The chain couples TRBV3-1 to TRBJ2-3; TRBD1 is a possible D gene (6 bases). CDR3 length: 12 residues. V was cut by 8 bases and J by 5 bases, with 11 bases left in between. Germline V lookup: CDR1 LGHDT, CDR2 YNNKEL (reference sequence).

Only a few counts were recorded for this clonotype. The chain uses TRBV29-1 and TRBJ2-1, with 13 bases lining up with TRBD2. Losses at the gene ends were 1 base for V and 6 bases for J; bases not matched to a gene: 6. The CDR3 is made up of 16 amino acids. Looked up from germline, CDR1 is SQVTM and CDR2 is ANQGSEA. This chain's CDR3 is CSVEGTSGRRSNEQFF. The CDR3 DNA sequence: TGCAGCGTTGAAGGGACTAGCGGGAGAAGGAGCAATGAGCAGTTCTTC.

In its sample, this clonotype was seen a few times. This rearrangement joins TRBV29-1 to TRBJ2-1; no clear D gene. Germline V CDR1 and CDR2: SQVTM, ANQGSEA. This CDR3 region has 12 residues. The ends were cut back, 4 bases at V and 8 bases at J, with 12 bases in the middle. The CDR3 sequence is CSVVRDVDEQFF. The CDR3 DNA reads TGCAGCGTTGTGAGAGACGTGGATGAGCAGTTCTTC.

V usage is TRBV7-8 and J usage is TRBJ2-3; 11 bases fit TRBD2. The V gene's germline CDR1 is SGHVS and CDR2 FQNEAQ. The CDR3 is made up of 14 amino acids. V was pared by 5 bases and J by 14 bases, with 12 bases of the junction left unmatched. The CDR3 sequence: CASSVRPSGRLLYF. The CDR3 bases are TGTGCCAGCAGCGTAAGGCCTAGCGGGAGGTTGTTGTATTTT.

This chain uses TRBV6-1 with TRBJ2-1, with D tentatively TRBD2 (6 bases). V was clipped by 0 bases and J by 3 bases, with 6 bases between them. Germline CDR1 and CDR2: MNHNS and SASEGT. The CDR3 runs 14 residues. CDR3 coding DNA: TGTGCCAGCAGTGAAGCGGGACTCTACAATGAGCAGTTCTTC. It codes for CASSEAGLYNEQFF.

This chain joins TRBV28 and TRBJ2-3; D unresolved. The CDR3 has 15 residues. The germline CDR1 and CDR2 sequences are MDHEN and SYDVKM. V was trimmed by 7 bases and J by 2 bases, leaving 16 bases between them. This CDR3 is CASNPNSPYTDTQYF. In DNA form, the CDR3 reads TGTGCCAGCAACCCCAATAGTCCCTACACAGATACGCAGTATTTT.

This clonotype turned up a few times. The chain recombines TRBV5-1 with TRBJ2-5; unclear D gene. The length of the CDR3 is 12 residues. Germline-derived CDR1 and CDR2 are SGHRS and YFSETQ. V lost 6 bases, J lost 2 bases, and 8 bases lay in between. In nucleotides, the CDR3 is TGCGCCAGCAAGCCGGATCAAGAGACCCAGTACTTC. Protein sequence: CASKPDQETQYF.

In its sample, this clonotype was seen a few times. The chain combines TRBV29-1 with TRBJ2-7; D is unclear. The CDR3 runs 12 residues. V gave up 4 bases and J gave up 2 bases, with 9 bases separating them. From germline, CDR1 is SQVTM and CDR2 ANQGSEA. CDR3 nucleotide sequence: TGCAGCGTTGGTCCCGACACCTACGAGCAGTACTTC. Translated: CSVGPDTYEQYF.

CDR3 loop: CASSGSGNSGNTIYF. The CDR3 DNA reads TGTGCCAGCAGTGGCAGTGGCAACTCTGGAAACACCATATATTTT. The chain is built from TRBV7-2 and TRBJ1-3; D is unresolved. The ends were cut back, 6 bases at V and 0 bases at J, with 12 bases in the middle. This CDR3 contains 15 residues. CDR1 and CDR2 from the germline V gene are SGHTA and FQGNSA.

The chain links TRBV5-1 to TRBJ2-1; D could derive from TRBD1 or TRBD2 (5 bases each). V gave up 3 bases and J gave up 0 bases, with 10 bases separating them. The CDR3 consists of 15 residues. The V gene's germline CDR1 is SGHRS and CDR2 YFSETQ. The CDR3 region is CASSWDLSSYNEQFF. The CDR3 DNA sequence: TGCGCCAGCAGCTGGGACCTTAGCTCCTACAATGAGCAGTTCTTC.

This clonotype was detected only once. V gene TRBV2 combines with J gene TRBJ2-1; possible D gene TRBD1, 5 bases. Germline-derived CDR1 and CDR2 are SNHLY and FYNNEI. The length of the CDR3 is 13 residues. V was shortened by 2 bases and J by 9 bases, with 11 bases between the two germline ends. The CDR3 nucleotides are TGTGCCAGCAGTGAACAGGGTGACAGTGAGCAGTTCTTC. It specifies CASSEQGDSEQFF.

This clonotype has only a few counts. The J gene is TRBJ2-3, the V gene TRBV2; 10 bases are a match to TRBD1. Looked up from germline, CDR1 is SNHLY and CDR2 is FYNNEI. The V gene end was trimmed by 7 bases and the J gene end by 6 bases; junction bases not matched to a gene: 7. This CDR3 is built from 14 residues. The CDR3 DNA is TGTGCCAGCAAGGGGACAGGGGCTTGGGATACGCAGTATTTT. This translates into CASKGTGAWDTQYF.

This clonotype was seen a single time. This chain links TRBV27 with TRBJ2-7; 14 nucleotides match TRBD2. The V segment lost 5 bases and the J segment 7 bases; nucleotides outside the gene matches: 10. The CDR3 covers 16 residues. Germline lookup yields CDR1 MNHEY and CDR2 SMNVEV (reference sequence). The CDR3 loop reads CASSPRLAGGYNEQYF. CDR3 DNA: TGTGCCAGCAGTCCGCGACTAGCGGGAGGGTACAATGAGCAGTACTTC.

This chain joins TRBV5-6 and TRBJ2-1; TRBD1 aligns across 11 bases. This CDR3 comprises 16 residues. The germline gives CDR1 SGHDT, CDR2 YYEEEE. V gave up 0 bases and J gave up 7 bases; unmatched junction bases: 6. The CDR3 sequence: CASSLDWDRGGNEQFF. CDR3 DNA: TGTGCCAGCAGCTTGGACTGGGACAGGGGGGGGAATGAGCAGTTCTTC.

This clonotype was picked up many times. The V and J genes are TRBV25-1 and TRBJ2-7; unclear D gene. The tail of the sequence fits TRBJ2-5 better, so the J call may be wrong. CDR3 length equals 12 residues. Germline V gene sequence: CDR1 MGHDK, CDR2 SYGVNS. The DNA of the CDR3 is TGTGCCAGCAGTGGATTCGGGGAGACCCAGTACTTC. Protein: CASSGFGETQYF.

The CDR3 nucleotides read TGTGCCAGCAAAAGTGAACCCGGGACTGGCGACAATGAGCAGTTCTTC. This sequence encodes CASKSEPGTGDNEQFF. V is TRBV6-2 or TRBV6-3 and J is TRBJ2-1, with D maybe TRBD2 (6 bases). Trimming removed 7 bases at V and 5 bases at J, with 21 bases between. In germline, CDR1 is MNHEY, CDR2 SVGEGT. CDR3 size: 16 residues.

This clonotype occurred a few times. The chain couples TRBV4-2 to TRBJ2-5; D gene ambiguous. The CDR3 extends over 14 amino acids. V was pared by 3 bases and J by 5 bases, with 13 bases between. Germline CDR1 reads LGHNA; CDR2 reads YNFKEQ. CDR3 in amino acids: CASSQSKLGETQYF. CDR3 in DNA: TGTGCCAGCAGCCAGAGCAAGCTTGGTGAGACCCAGTACTTC.

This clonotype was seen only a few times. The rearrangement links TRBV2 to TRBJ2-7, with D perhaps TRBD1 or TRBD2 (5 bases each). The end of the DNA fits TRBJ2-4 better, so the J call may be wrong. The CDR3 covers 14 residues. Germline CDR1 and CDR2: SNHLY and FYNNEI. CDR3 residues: CASSEASWGNIQYF. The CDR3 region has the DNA TGTGCCAGCAGTGAAGCTAGTTGGGGGAACATTCAGTACTTC.

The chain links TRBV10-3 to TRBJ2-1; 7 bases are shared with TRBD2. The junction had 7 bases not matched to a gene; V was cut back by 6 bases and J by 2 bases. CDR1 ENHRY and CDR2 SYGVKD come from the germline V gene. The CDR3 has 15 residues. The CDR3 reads CAIRSWEGTYNEQFF. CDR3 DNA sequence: TGTGCCATCAGATCTTGGGAGGGCACCTACAATGAGCAGTTCTTC.

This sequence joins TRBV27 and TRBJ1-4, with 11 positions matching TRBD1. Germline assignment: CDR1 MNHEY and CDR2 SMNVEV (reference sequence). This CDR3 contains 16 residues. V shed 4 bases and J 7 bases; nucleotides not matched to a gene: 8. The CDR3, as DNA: TGTGCCAGCAGTTGGGGCTGGGACAGGGGGTTTGAAAAACTGTTTTTT. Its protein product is CASSWGWDRGFEKLFF.

The CDR3, as DNA: TGTGCCAGCAGCCGCCCGGGTTTGGAGAGAAACACCATATATTTT. Protein sequence: CASSRPGLERNTIYF. V and J are TRBV7-9 and TRBJ1-3; D is unresolved. V lost 5 bases to trimming and J lost 5 bases, with 16 bases between them. Looked up from germline, CDR1 is SEHNR and CDR2 is FQNEAQ (reference sequence). The CDR3 is 15 amino acids.

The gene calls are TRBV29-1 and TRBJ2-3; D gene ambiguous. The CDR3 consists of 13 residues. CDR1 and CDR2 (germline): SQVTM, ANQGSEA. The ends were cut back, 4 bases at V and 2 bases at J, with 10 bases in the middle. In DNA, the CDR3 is TGCAGCGTTGGCCCCCTGTACACAGATACGCAGTATTTT. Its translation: CSVGPLYTDTQYF.

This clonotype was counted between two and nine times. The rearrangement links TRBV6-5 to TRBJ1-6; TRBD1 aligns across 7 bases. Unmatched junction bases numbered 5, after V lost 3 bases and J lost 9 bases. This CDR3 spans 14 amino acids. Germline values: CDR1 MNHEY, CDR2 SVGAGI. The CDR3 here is CASSYEGAGSPLHF. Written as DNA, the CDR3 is TGTGCCAGCAGTTATGAGGGGGCAGGTTCACCCCTCCACTTT.

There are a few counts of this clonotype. The CDR3 DNA reads as TGCAGTGCTGCAAAAGGGGGCCAAGAGACCCAGTACTTC. Encoded protein: CSAAKGGQETQYF. The gene calls are TRBV20-1 and TRBJ2-5, with a weak D call TRBD1 (6 bases). The germline V gene encodes CDR1 DFQATT and CDR2 SNEGSKA (reference sequence). Trimming removed 5 bases from V and 1 base from J, with 11 bases in between. CDR3 length: 13 residues.

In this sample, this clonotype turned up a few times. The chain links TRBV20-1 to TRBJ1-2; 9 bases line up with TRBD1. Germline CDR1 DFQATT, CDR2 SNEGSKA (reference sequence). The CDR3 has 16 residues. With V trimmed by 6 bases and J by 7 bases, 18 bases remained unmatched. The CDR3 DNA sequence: TGCAGTGCCATAACACCGGGACAGGGTAGTCGCCCTGGCTACACCTTC. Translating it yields CSAITPGQGSRPGYTF.

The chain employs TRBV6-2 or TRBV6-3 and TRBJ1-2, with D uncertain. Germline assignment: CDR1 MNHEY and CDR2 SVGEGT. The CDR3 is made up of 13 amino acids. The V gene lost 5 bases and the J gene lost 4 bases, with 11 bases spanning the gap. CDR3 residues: CASSAPTTYGYTF. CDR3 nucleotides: TGTGCCAGCAGTGCCCCGACAACCTATGGCTACACCTTC.

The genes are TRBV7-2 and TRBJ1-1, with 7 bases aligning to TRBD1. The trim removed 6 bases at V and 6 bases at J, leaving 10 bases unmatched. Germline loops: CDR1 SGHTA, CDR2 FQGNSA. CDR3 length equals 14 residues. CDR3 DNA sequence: TGTGCCAGCAGTATGACAGGGATTTTGCCTGAAGCTTTCTTT. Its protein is CASSMTGILPEAFF.

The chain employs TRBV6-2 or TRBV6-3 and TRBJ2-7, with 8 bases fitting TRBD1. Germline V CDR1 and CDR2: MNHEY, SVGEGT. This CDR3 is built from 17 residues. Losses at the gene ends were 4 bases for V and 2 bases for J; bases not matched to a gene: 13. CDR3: CASSSIGGTGRTYEQYF. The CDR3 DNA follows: TGTGCCAGCAGTTCCATTGGCGGGACAGGACGTACCTACGAGCAGTACTTC.

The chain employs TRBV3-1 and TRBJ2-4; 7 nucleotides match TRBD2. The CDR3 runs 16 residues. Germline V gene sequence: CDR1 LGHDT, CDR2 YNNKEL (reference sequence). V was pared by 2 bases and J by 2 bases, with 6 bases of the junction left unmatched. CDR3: CASSQSLGGTKNIQYF. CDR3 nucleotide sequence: TGTGCCAGCAGCCAAAGCTTGGGGGGGACCAAAAACATTCAGTACTTC.